This T cell receptor beta chain was captured in a study of shared clonotypes between healthy human individuals. Some clones are missing from TCRdb's copy, which holds only in-frame ones; the method was immunoSEQ multiplex PCR. Among about 800,000 clones listed, 96% were seen once. The V end was cut by 4 bases, the J end by 2 bases, with 18 bases between. This CDR3 comprises 17 residues. Germline CDR1 and CDR2: SNHLY and FYNNEI. Only CD45RO-negative cells positively selected for CCR7 counted as naive CD8 cells, so terminally differentiated effector memory CD45RA+ cells were excluded. The sample comprised naive CD8+ T cells sorted from blood. The TCR originated in a young man in good health. The chain uses TRBV2 and TRBJ2-4; the D gene is possibly TRBD1 (6 bases). The CDR3 sequence: CASSGGRGPHTKNIQYF. The CDR3, as DNA: TGTGCCAGCAGTGGGGGCAGGGGTCCCCATACCAAAAACATTCAGTACTTC. Looking up the rest from reference TRBV2 and TRBJ2-4 gives the full variable domain: EPEVTQTPSHQVTQMGQEVILRCVPISNHLYFYWYRQILGQKVEFLVSFYNNEISEKSEIFDDQFSVERPDGSNFTLKIRSTKLEDSAMYFCASSGGRGPHTKNIQYFGAGTRLSVL.